The 13 T cell receptor beta chains in this list originate from one sample, sequenced in a study of blood T cells in healthy people across ages. Using a J-beta primer mix together with a sample-barcoded 5' primer, a second PCR was run for about 6 to 12 cycles. TCRdb independently ran MiXCR on the 5' RACE reads; one entry per CDR3 protein. The sample lists about 1.5 million distinct CDR3 sequences, approximately 43% occurring once. Sequenced sample: blood. These receptors came from a woman between 18 and 30 years old in good health.

The rearrangement uses TRBV27 and TRBJ2-1; D remains ambiguous. Matching the DNA end better, TRBJ2-7 makes the J call doubtful. The CDR3 contains 13 residues. Looked up from germline, CDR1 is MNHEY and CDR2 is SMNVEV (reference sequence). The DNA for the CDR3 is TGTGCCAGCGCAAGCGCCGCCTACAATGAGCAGTACTTC. Translation: CASASAAYNEQYF.

J is TRBJ1-2 and V is TRBV6-1; tentatively, D is TRBD1 (5 bases). From germline, CDR1 is MNHNS and CDR2 SASEGT. The CDR3 runs to 17 residues. Trimming removed 6 bases at V and 2 bases at J, with 22 bases between. The CDR3 spells CASRDRHYRLTNYGYTF. As DNA, the CDR3 is TGTGCCAGCAGAGACAGACACTACAGGCTTACCAACTATGGCTACACCTTC.

This clonotype was detected only a few times. The genes are TRBV29-1 and TRBJ2-2; no firm D call. CDR3 length: 11 residues. Trimming shortened V by 3 bases and J by 3 bases, and 2 bases separated the two germline ends. The germline gives CDR1 SQVTM, CDR2 ANQGSEA. CDR3 nucleotide sequence: TGCAGCGTTGATCACACCGGGGAGCTGTTTTTT. Residues: CSVDHTGELFF.

This chain joins TRBV30 and TRBJ1-2; D ambiguous. V dropped 0 bases and J dropped 4 bases, with 15 bases sitting between them. Germline CDR1 is GTSNPN and CDR2 is SVGIG (reference sequence). The CDR3 is 15 amino acids. CDR3 region: CAWSVRWNSGYGYTF. The CDR3, as DNA: TGTGCCTGGAGTGTACGCTGGAACAGTGGCTATGGCTACACCTTC.

As concerns this clonotype: A much larger clone is a single base away; this may be a read error. The rearrangement joins TRBV6-1 to TRBJ2-7; D may be TRBD1 (6 bases). CDR1 and CDR2 (germline): MNHNS, SASEGT. The CDR3 totals 15 residues. The V end was cut by 2 bases, the J end by 3 bases, with 14 bases between. CDR3 in amino acids: CASSEMPGEHYEQYF. Written as DNA, the CDR3 is TGTGCCAGCAGTGAAATGCCAGGGGAACACTACGAGCAGTACTTC.

A note on this clonotype: This may arise from a read error, as a much more abundant clone is one base away. This chain connects TRBV4-2 to TRBJ2-7; tentatively, D is TRBD1 (6 bases). The CDR3 consists of 15 residues. Germline CDR1 LGHNA, CDR2 YNFKEQ. With 3 bases removed from V and 2 bases from J, the gap between germline ends came to 14 bases. CDR3 residues: CASSQRTEGPYEQYF. The CDR3 coding sequence is TGTGCCAGCAGCCAGAGGACAGAAGGTCCCTACGAGCAGTACTTC.

J is TRBJ2-3 and V is TRBV20-1; tentatively, D is TRBD1 (5 bases). Germline CDR1 and CDR2: DFQATT and SNEGSKA (reference sequence). Trimming removed 7 bases at V and 0 bases at J, with 14 bases between. The CDR3 contains 14 residues. CDR3 nucleotides: TGCAGTGTCCAGGGCGGAGCCAGCACAGATACGCAGTATTTT. This codes for CSVQGGASTDTQYF.

This clonotype was seen a few times. The chain is built from TRBV27 and TRBJ2-1; either TRBD1 or TRBD2 may supply D (6 bases each). There are 18 residues in the CDR3. The V end was cut by 0 bases, the J end by 4 bases, with 19 bases between. CDR1 MNHEY and CDR2 SMNVEV come from the germline V gene (reference sequence). The CDR3 sequence: CASSLSGGPVPIYNEQFF. The CDR3, as DNA: TGTGCCAGCAGTTTATCCGGGGGCCCCGTTCCTATTTACAATGAGCAGTTCTTC.

The gene calls are TRBV7-2 and TRBJ2-1; 12 nucleotides match TRBD2. Unmatched junction bases numbered 5, after V lost 7 bases and J lost 4 bases. This CDR3 is 15 amino acids long. The germline gives CDR1 SGHTA, CDR2 FQGNSA. The chain's CDR3 is CASKLGLAGYNEQFF. The CDR3 DNA sequence: TGTGCCAGCAAACTCGGACTAGCGGGGTACAATGAGCAGTTCTTC.

This clonotype has just a few counts. A read error is possible here, since a much larger clone lies one base away. This chain connects TRBV20-1 to TRBJ1-5; TRBD1 is a possible D gene (6 bases). Germline CDR1 and CDR2: DFQATT and SNEGSKA (reference sequence). Trimming shortened V by 5 bases and J by 0 bases, and 17 bases separated the two germline ends. This CDR3 has 16 amino acids. As DNA, the CDR3 is TGCAGTGCTGGACAAGCAGGGGTCGGTAGCAATCAGCCCCAGCATTTT. It specifies CSAGQAGVGSNQPQHF.

V usage is TRBV9 and J usage is TRBJ2-2; perhaps TRBD2 as D (5 bases). CDR1 and CDR2 from the germline V gene are SGDLS and YYNGEE. CDR3 size: 15 residues. The germline V and J ends were trimmed by 4 bases and 4 bases, with 14 bases remaining between them. CDR3 coding DNA: TGTGCCAGCAGCTTAACTAGTTCAGCCACCGGGGAGCTGTTTTTT. Translation: CASSLTSSATGELFF. Together with reference TRBV9 and TRBJ2-2, the CDR3 gives the full variable domain: DSGVTQTPKHLITATGQRVTLRCSPRSGDLSVYWYQQSLDQGLQFLIQYYNGEERAKGNILERFSAQQFPDLHSELNLSSLELGDSALYFCASSLTSSATGELFFGEGSRLTVL.

This rearrangement joins TRBV3-1 to TRBJ1-4, with D possibly matching TRBD1 (5 bases). The germline V and J ends were trimmed by 1 base and 12 bases, with 12 bases remaining between them. Germline CDR1 is LGHDT and CDR2 is YNNKEL (reference sequence). This CDR3 region has 13 residues. Here the CDR3 reads CASSQGPRVQLFF. The CDR3 region has the DNA TGTGCCAGCAGCCAAGGCCCCAGGGTCCAACTGTTTTTT.

The CDR3 protein is CSARRAFF. The CDR3 DNA sequence: TGCAGTGCGCGGCGGGCTTTCTTT. The V call is TRBV20-1, the J call TRBJ1-1, with D unclear. V gave up 6 bases and J gave up 11 bases, with 7 bases separating them. The germline V gene has CDR1 DFQATT and CDR2 SNEGSKA (reference sequence). The CDR3 sequence is 8 residues long.